This T cell receptor beta chain was captured in a study of cytomegalovirus exposure and HLA in healthy donors. General study findings and limits: Altogether, about 160 TCR beta chains were recorded as cytomegalovirus-associated.

Only in-frame clones appear in the TCRdb table, and some are missing; sequencing was by immunoSEQ multiplex PCR. In the table there are 200,000 to 300,000 clones, about 90% of which are singletons. A remark on this clone: Its target is not known.

The CDR3 totals 16 residues. Looked up from germline, CDR1 is MDHEN and CDR2 is SYDVKM. The V gene lost 5 bases and the J gene lost 5 bases, with 21 bases spanning the gap. The gene calls are TRBV28 and TRBJ1-1, with D perhaps TRBD1 (6 bases). The clonotype originates from a young woman in good health and CMV-seronegative. The sequencing sample was made of PBMCs. In DNA, the CDR3 is TGTGCCAGCAGTAATCGGGGGCGCATAGGAAAGACTGAAGCTTTCTTT. Amino acids: CASSNRGRIGKTEAFF.